This is a list of T cell receptor beta chains from one sample in a study of blood T cell repertoires in COVID-19. Libraries were prepared by immunoSEQ multiplex PCR; TCRdb keeps only in-frame clonotypes and omits some of them. Among fewer than 250,000 clones, roughly nine tenths were seen once, and the ten largest hold approximately 1.1%. The source material was peripheral blood. Every receptor here comes from a young man with acute or convalescent COVID-19. Both conserved end residues are part of each CDR3. D genes are given only for firm matches. Rows may omit the clone size; those that give it use once, few, many or a size class.

j_gene,v_gene,abundance,d_gene,CDR3nt,CDR3aa
TRBJ1-2,TRBV27,.,.,TGTGCCAGCAGTTTTAGGGGGGGCGAGGGCTACACCTTC,CASSFRGGEGYTF
TRBJ2-3,TRBV5-1,.,.,TGCGCCAGCAGCTTGGAGGCGGGGTCTACGCAGTATTTT,CASSLEAGSTQYF
TRBJ2-1,TRBV6-5,.,TRBD2,TGTGCCATTACGAAGACTAGCGGGAGGGTTGAGCAGTTCTTC,CAITKTSGRVEQFF
TRBJ1-1,TRBV28,.,.,TGTGCCAGCAGTTTACTGTACACTGAAGCTTTCTTT,CASSLLYTEAFF
TRBJ1-3,TRBV14,.,.,TGTGCCAGCAGCCAAGTTATAAGAAACACCATATATTTT,CASSQVIRNTIYF
TRBJ1-3,TRBV7-6,.,TRBD1,TGTGCCAGCAGCTTGAACACAGGGGTCTCTGGAAACACCATATATTTT,CASSLNTGVSGNTIYF
TRBJ2-1,TRBV30,.,.,TGTGCCTGGAGAATTAGGACAGCCTACAATGAGCAGTTCTTC,CAWRIRTAYNEQFF
TRBJ2-7,TRBV10-3,.,.,TGTGCCATCAGTGAGGTCTCCTCCTACGAGCAGTACTTC,CAISEVSSYEQYF
TRBJ1-2,TRBV27,.,.,TGTGCCAGCAGTTCCCCCTGGGGAGGGATCCAATCCTTC,CASSSPWGGIQSF
TRBJ1-2,TRBV27,.,TRBD1,TGTGCCAGCAGTTTATCGGGACAGGGGGTAGACTTCTATGGCTACACCTTC,CASSLSGQGVDFYGYTF
TRBJ1-3,TRBV3-1/TRBV3-2,.,TRBD1,TGTGCCAGCAGGAACGACGGGACAGGGCCCGGAAACACCATATATTTT,CASRNDGTGPGNTIYF
TRBJ1-3,TRBV5-1,.,TRBD1,TGCGCCAGCAGCTTGGAGGGACAGGGGGCAGGAAACACCATATATTTT,CASSLEGQGAGNTIYF
TRBJ1-1,TRBV28,.,.,TGTGCCAGCACCTGGGGGGGGACGAACACTGAAGCTTTCTTT,CASTWGGTNTEAFF
TRBJ2-5,TRBV18,.,.,TGTGCCAGCTCAATTCTTCGGGGAAGCCAAGAGACCCAGTACTTC,CASSILRGSQETQYF
TRBJ1-1,TRBV5-6,.,.,TGTGCCAGCAGCTTAGGACAGGAAGCTTTCTTT,CASSLGQEAFF
TRBJ1-6,TRBV28,.,.,TGTGCCAGCACCCTAGGGAGTACAAGCTACTCACCCCTCCACTTT,CASTLGSTSYSPLHF
TRBJ1-2,TRBV28,.,.,TGTGCCAGCAGTTTGGCTTTCTATGGCTACACCTTC,CASSLAFYGYTF
TRBJ1-6,TRBV7-2,.,.,TGTGCCAGCAGCTCCCATACACGGGATAATTCACCCCTCCACTTT,CASSSHTRDNSPLHF
TRBJ2-7,TRBV25-1,.,TRBD1,TGTGCCAGCAGTGAATCGCATGGGACAGGTACCTACGAGCAGTACTTC,CASSESHGTGTYEQYF
TRBJ1-4,TRBV28,.,TRBD1,TGTGCCAGCAGTTTGGACGGGACAGGGATCTTGGGAAAACTGTTTTTT,CASSLDGTGILGKLFF
TRBJ1-2,TRBV5-5,.,.,TGTGCCAGCAGTACCACATCCGCTAACTATGGCTACACCTTC,CASSTTSANYGYTF
TRBJ2-2,TRBV14,once,TRBD2,TGTGCCAGCAGCCAAGGCTGGGGACTAGACAACACCGGGGAGCTGTTTTTT,CASSQGWGLDNTGELFF
TRBJ2-3,TRBV7-2,.,.,TGTGCCAGCGCTCTACAGGGCTCAGATACGCAGTATTTT,CASALQGSDTQYF
TRBJ2-1,TRBV5-4,.,TRBD2,TGTGCCAGCAGCTTGAGGACTAGCGGGAACTACAATGAGCAGTTCTTC,CASSLRTSGNYNEQFF